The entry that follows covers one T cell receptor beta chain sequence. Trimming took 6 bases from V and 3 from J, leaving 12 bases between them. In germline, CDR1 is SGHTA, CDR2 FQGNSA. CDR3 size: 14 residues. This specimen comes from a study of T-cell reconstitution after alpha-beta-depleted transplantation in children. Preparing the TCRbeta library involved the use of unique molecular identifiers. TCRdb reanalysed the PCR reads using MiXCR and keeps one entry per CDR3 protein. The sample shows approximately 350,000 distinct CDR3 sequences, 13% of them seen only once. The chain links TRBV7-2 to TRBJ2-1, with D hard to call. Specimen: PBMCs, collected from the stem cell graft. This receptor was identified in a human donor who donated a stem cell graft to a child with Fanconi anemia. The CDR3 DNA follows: TGTGCCAGCAGGAGACCCACGGGCTACAATGAGCAGTTCTTC. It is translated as CASRRPTGYNEQFF.